The 17 T cell receptor beta chains below come from one sample, sequenced in a study of CD8 T cells in Susac syndrome. An input of roughly 0.5 to 1 ug of RNA was subjected to reverse transcription using random hexamers. TCRdb called the immunoSEQ multiplex PCR reads again in MiXCR, with one record for every CDR3 protein. The sample lists approximately 190,000 distinct CDR3 sequences, roughly 94% occurring once. The sequencing sample was made of CD8+ T cells from PBMCs. The receptors were sampled from a human donor with Susac syndrome.

The chain combines TRBV12-3 or TRBV12-4 with TRBJ1-2; 9 nucleotides agree with TRBD1. This CDR3 has 14 amino acids. V shed 6 bases, J shed 8 bases, and the junction held 10 bases outside the gene matches. The CDR3: CASSPGQGFGGYTF. The CDR3 DNA reads TGTGCCAGCAGCCCTGGACAGGGGTTCGGAGGCTACACCTTC.

This rearrangement joins TRBV7-8 to TRBJ1-1; TRBD1 agrees at 7 bases. Germline trimming cut 4 bases from V and 1 base from J; bases unmatched to any gene: 9. The CDR3 has 16 amino acids. The V gene's germline CDR1 is SGHVS and CDR2 FQNEAQ. CDR3 in amino acids: CASSSDPDRANTEAFF. In DNA, the CDR3 is TGTGCCAGCAGCTCCGACCCAGACAGGGCGAACACTGAAGCTTTCTTT. Full variable domain (outside the CDR3, taken from reference TRBV7-8 and TRBJ1-1): GAGVSQSPRYKVAKRGQDVALRCDPISGHVSLFWYQQALGQGPEFLTYFQNEAQLDKSGLPSDRFFAERPEGSVSTLKIQRTQQEDSAVYLCASSSDPDRANTEAFFGQGTRLTVV.

The chain joins TRBV6-4 to TRBJ2-1; 7 bases are shared with TRBD2. CDR1 MRHNA and CDR2 SNTAGT come from the germline V gene. V was pared by 0 bases and J by 9 bases, with 14 bases of the junction left unmatched. This CDR3 region has 17 residues. The chain's CDR3 is CASSDSGVAGSSGEQFF. The CDR3 DNA reads TGTGCCAGCAGTGACTCGGGGGTAGCGGGCTCGTCCGGTGAGCAGTTCTTC.

This clonotype came up once. The chain combines TRBV3-1 with TRBJ2-4, with no clear D. The CDR3 is 12 amino acids. The ends were cut back, 4 bases at V and 6 bases at J, with 7 bases in the middle. CDR1 is LGHDT and CDR2 is YNNKEL in the germline V gene (reference sequence). In DNA form, the CDR3 reads TGTGCCAGCAGCCTTCGCGGAAACATTCAGTACTTC. Residues: CASSLRGNIQYF.

This chain connects TRBV11-2 to TRBJ2-1; tentative D call: TRBD2 (6 bases). There are 16 residues in the CDR3. The germline gives CDR1 SGHAT, CDR2 FQNNGV. Trimming cost V 5 bases and J 0 bases, with 14 bases left between them. This CDR3 reads CASSGYSGSSYNEQFF. The CDR3 DNA reads as TGTGCCAGCAGCGGTTATAGCGGAAGCTCCTACAATGAGCAGTTCTTC. The full variable domain, with the rest looked up from reference TRBV11-2 and TRBJ2-1, is EAGVAQSPRYKIIEKRQSVAFWCNPISGHATLYWYQQILGQGPKLLIQFQNNGVVDDSQLPKDRFSAERLKGVDSTLKIQPAKLEDSAVYLCASSGYSGSSYNEQFFGPGTRLTVL.

This chain's CDR3 is CASSRYRDRDYEQYF. CDR3 DNA: TGTGCCAGCAGTCGATACCGGGACAGGGACTACGAGCAGTACTTC. The chain carries TRBV2 and TRBJ2-7, with 9 nucleotides matching TRBD1. The CDR3 covers 15 residues. J lost 3 bases, V lost 5 bases, and 8 bases had no gene match. Per the germline V gene, CDR1 is SNHLY and CDR2 is FYNNEI.

V gene TRBV12-3 or TRBV12-4 combines with J gene TRBJ1-1; D unresolved. Between the trimmed V and J ends, which lost 2 bases and 4 bases, there was a span of 2 bases. The CDR3 totals 11 residues. In nucleotides, the CDR3 is TGTGCCAGCAGTTTATCCACTGAAGCTTTCTTT. Translated, it gives CASSLSTEAFF.

This chain joins TRBV7-9 and TRBJ2-7, with D perhaps TRBD1 or TRBD2 (5 bases each). Germline lookup yields CDR1 SEHNR and CDR2 FQNEAQ (reference sequence). The CDR3 has 12 residues. Between the trimmed V and J ends, which lost 3 bases and 6 bases, there was a span of 9 bases. This chain's CDR3 is CASSFPGREQYF. CDR3 sequence (DNA): TGTGCCAGCAGCTTTCCGGGGCGCGAGCAGTACTTC. Using reference TRBV7-9 and TRBJ2-7 for the parts outside the CDR3, the full variable domain is DTGVSQNPRHKITKRGQNVTFRCDPISEHNRLYWYRQTLGQGPEFLTYFQNEAQLEKSRLLSDRFSAERPKGSFSTLEIQRTEQGDSAMYLCASSFPGREQYFGPGTRLTVT.

This clonotype was seen only once. The chain uses TRBV7-9 and TRBJ2-3, with 8 nucleotides matching TRBD2. The CDR3 length is 13 residues. Germline-derived CDR1 and CDR2 are SEHNR and FQNEAQ (reference sequence). V lost 10 bases, J lost 1 base, and 4 bases stayed unmatched. The CDR3 reads CATPTSGTDTQYF. CDR3 bases: TGTGCCACCCCGACTAGCGGCACAGATACGCAGTATTTT.

The chain has TRBV24-1 and TRBJ1-5; D unresolved. Per the germline V gene, CDR1 is KGHDR and CDR2 is SFDVKD. Trimming removed 3 bases from V and 1 base from J, with 6 bases in between. This CDR3 is built from 14 residues. The CDR3 nucleotides are TGTGCCACCAGTGATCCGCAGAGCAATCAGCCCCAGCATTTT. Translated, it gives CATSDPQSNQPQHF.

The chain carries TRBV10-2 and TRBJ2-1; perhaps TRBD1 as D (5 bases). The CDR3 is 14 residues long. Germline V CDR1 and CDR2: WSHSY, SAAADI. V was clipped by 7 bases and J by 0 bases, with 10 bases between them. This CDR3 is CASTGQSSYNEQFF. The CDR3 DNA reads TGCGCCAGCACCGGACAAAGCTCCTACAATGAGCAGTTCTTC.

This clonotype was seen just once. This CDR3 reads CASSLPLVRDEETQYF. The CDR3 region has the DNA TGTGCCAGCAGCTTACCCCTTGTCCGGGACGAAGAGACCCAGTACTTC. This chain uses TRBV11-2 with TRBJ2-5, with D perhaps TRBD1 or TRBD2 (5 bases each). Germline CDR1 is SGHAT and CDR2 is FQNNGV. V was shortened by 2 bases and J by 3 bases, with 16 bases between the two germline ends. This CDR3 comprises 16 residues.

The CDR3: CASSYGGGHISYEQYF. The CDR3 bases are TGTGCCAGCAGTTACGGGGGCGGCCATATCTCCTACGAGCAGTACTTC. The chain couples TRBV6-2 or TRBV6-3 to TRBJ2-7, with D possibly TRBD1 on 6 matching bases. CDR1 is MNHEY, CDR2 SVGEGT, per germline. V lost 2 bases and J 0 bases, leaving 14 bases between the germline ends. CDR3 size: 16 residues.

The rearrangement links TRBV29-1 to TRBJ1-1; tentatively, D is TRBD1 (5 bases). Trimming shortened V by 3 bases and J by 5 bases, and 7 bases separated the two germline ends. The CDR3 covers 11 residues. Germline V gene sequence: CDR1 SQVTM, CDR2 ANQGSEA. The CDR3 region has the DNA TGCAGCGTTGACAGGGTGACTGAAGCTTTCTTT. Translated: CSVDRVTEAFF.

The chain recombines TRBV28 with TRBJ2-3; D ambiguous. The CDR3 consists of 12 residues. V was clipped by 2 bases and J by 5 bases, with 5 bases between them. Looked up from germline, CDR1 is MDHEN and CDR2 is SYDVKM. In DNA form, the CDR3 reads TGTGCCAGCAGTTTACAGCAAGATACGCAGTATTTT. It codes for CASSLQQDTQYF.

The chain recombines TRBV20-1 with TRBJ1-5; 7 bases line up with TRBD1. Germline CDR1 and CDR2: DFQATT and SNEGSKA (reference sequence). The CDR3 is 13 amino acids. V gave up 5 bases and J gave up 4 bases; unmatched junction bases: 5. CDR3 sequence reads: CSAEDRVNQPQHF. The CDR3, as DNA: TGCAGTGCTGAAGACAGGGTGAATCAGCCCCAGCATTTT.

The gene calls are TRBV13 and TRBJ1-2; 10 bases match TRBD1. The CDR3 is 16 amino acids. The V and J ends lost 5 bases and 3 bases, in that order; junction bases with no gene match: 9. Germline V CDR1 and CDR2: PRHDT, FYEKMQ (reference sequence). The DNA for the CDR3 is TGTGCCAGCAGCGGCCGGACAGGGGGTATTGACTATGGCTACACCTTC. Its protein is CASSGRTGGIDYGYTF.